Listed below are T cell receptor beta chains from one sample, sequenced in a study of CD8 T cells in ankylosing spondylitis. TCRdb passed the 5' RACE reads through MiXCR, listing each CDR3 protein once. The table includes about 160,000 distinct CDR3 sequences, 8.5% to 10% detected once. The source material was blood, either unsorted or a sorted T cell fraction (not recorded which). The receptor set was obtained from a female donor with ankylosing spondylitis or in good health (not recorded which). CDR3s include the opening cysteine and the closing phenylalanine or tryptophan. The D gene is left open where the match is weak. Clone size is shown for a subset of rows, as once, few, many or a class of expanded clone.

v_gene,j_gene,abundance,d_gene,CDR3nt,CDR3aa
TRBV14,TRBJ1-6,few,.,TGTGCCAGCAGTCTCACGCACGGGTCACCCCTCCACTTT,CASSLTHGSPLHF
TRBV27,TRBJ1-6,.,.,TGTGCCAGCAGTTTATCGCCCCCAGGAGTGAATTCACCCCTCCACTTT,CASSLSPPGVNSPLHF
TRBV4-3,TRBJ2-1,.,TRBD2,TGCGCCAGCAGCCAAGGACTAGCGCTGGACTACAATGAGCAGTTCTTC,CASSQGLALDYNEQFF
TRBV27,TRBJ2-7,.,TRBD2,TGTGCCAGCAGCTCTAGCGGGAACCACGAGCAGTACTTC,CASSSSGNHEQYF
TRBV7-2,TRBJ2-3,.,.,TGTGCCAGCAGCTTAGCCTTCACAGATACGCAGTATTTT,CASSLAFTDTQYF
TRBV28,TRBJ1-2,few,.,TGTGCCAGCAGGGCTTATGGCTACACCTTC,CASRAYGYTF
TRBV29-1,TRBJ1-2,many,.,TGCAGCGTTGAAGTCCCCTATGGCTACACCTTC,CSVEVPYGYTF
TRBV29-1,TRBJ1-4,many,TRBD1,TGCAGCGTTGATACAGGACAGGGGGAAGAAAAACTGTTTTTT,CSVDTGQGEEKLFF
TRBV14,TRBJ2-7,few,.,TGTGCCAGCAGCCAAGATCTACGGGGTTGGGAGCAGTACTTC,CASSQDLRGWEQYF
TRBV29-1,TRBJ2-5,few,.,TGCAGCGTTCGAGGACAAGAGACCCAGTACTTC,CSVRGQETQYF
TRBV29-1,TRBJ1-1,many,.,TGCAGCATACGACTGATGAACACTGAAGCTTTCTTT,CSIRLMNTEAFF
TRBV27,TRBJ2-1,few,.,TGTGCCAGCAGTGAGGGGCCCTTGACCTACAATGAGCAGTTCTTC,CASSEGPLTYNEQFF
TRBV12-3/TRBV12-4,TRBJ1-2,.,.,TGTGCCAGCAGTTTAGGAACCCGGGACTTGAGGGGCTACACCTTC,CASSLGTRDLRGYTF
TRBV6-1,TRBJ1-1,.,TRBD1,TGTGCCAGCAGTGCAACAGGGGGCACTGAAGCTTTCTTT,CASSATGGTEAFF
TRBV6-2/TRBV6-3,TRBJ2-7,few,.,TGTGCCAGCAGTCCCTTGGGGGAGCAGTACTTC,CASSPLGEQYF
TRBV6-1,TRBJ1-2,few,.,TGTGCCAGCACCGAATTTCTGCAGGACCCCGTAGGCTACACCTTC,CASTEFLQDPVGYTF
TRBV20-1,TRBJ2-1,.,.,TGCAGTGCTAGAGATCCAGGAGTTCCCCTCAATGAGCAGTTCTTC,CSARDPGVPLNEQFF
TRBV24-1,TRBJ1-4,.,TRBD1,TGTGCCACCAGTGGCTCGACAGGGGATAATGAAAAACTGTTTTTT,CATSGSTGDNEKLFF
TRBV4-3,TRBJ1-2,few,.,TGCGCCAGCAGCCACGAATCCCCCGGACAGATGAATAATGGCTACACCTTC,CASSHESPGQMNNGYTF
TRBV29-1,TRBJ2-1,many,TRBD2,TGCAGCGTTGGAGGTCTAGCGGGAGTCAATGAGCAGTTCTTC,CSVGGLAGVNEQFF
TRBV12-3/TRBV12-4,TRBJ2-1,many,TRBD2,TGTGCCAGCAGTTTTAGCGGGGGGGGGAATGAGCAGTTCTTC,CASSFSGGGNEQFF
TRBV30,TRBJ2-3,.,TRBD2,TGTGCCTGGAGTAGGACTAGCTCAGCAGATACGCAGTATTTT,CAWSRTSSADTQYF
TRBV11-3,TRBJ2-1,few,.,TGTGCCAGCAGTCTCCCCTCTCACAATGAGCAGTTCTTC,CASSLPSHNEQFF
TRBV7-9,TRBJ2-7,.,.,TGTGCCAGCAGCTCCTCCCGAGGGGGTCCCTACGAGCAGTACTTC,CASSSSRGGPYEQYF
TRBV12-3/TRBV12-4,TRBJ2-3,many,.,TGTGCCAGCAGTTTACCTCGGGACTCGCGAAAGGATACGCAGTATTTT,CASSLPRDSRKDTQYF
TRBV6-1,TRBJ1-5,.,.,TGTGCCAGTGCGTTGGGATATAGCAATCAGCCCCAGCATTTT,CASALGYSNQPQHF
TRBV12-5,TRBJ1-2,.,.,TGTGCTAGTGGTTCCCCAGGGGTCGGCTACACCTTC,CASGSPGVGYTF
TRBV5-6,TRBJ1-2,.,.,TGTGCCAGCAGCGGTGATCTCGGGGTTGGCTACACCTTC,CASSGDLGVGYTF
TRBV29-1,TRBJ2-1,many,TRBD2,TGCAGCGTTGAACCTAGCGGGGACCTCGGAGAGCAGTTCTTC,CSVEPSGDLGEQFF
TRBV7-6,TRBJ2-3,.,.,TGTGCCAGCAGCTCACCGACCGAGGGGGTCAACACAGATACGCAGTATTTT,CASSSPTEGVNTDTQYF
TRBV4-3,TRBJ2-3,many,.,TGCGCCAGCAGCCAAGATATCGGGCAGGGCGGGGATACGCAGTATTTT,CASSQDIGQGGDTQYF
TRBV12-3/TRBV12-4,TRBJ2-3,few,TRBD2,TGTGCCAGCAGTTGGGCCCCCTATGCTAGCGGGAGAGATGGAGATACGCAGTATTTT,CASSWAPYASGRDGDTQYF
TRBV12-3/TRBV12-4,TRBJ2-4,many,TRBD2,TGTGCCAGCAGCCCGGGGGGGGCCAAAAACATTCAGTACTTC,CASSPGGAKNIQYF
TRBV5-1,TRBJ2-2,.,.,TGCGCCAGCAGCTTTACTTCCGGGGAGCTGTTTTTT,CASSFTSGELFF
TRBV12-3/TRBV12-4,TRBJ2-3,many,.,TGTGCCAGCCAGTTGGCAGATACGCAGTATTTT,CASQLADTQYF